This T cell receptor beta chain was identified during a study of CD8 T cells in ankylosing spondylitis. Trimming shortened V by 4 bases and J by 5 bases, and 14 bases separated the two germline ends. The CDR3 has 14 residues. From germline, CDR1 is MNHEY and CDR2 SVGAGI. TCRdb analysed the 5' RACE reads with MiXCR anew, one entry per CDR3 protein. The sample carries about 840,000 distinct CDR3 sequences, 12% recorded once. Study results and caveats: Reportedly, significant enrichment of disease-linked clones occurred in matched ankylosing spondylitis synovial fluid. One TCR beta motif, made up of eight or nine highly homologous variants, appeared characteristic of ankylosing spondylitis blood.

A few counts support this clonotype. Its antigen remains unidentified. This chain joins TRBV6-5 and TRBJ1-1, with D maybe TRBD1 (5 bases). The origin of this receptor is a male donor with ankylosing spondylitis. Sequenced: blood, either unsorted or a sorted T cell fraction (not recorded which). This chain's CDR3 is CASSFRQGKTEAFF. The CDR3 nucleotides read TGTGCCAGCAGTTTTCGGCAGGGTAAAACTGAAGCTTTCTTT.